These T cell receptor beta chains were read from a single sample in a study of T cell changes during pregnancy in multiple sclerosis. Sequencing was performed with immunoSEQ multiplex PCR; in TCRdb, only in-frame clones are kept and a portion is missing. The sample yields under 80,000 clones, roughly 92% seen once. Sequencing used peripheral blood, obtained before pregnancy. The receptors come from a female donor with multiple sclerosis, enrolled in a pregnancy study. CDR3s include the opening cysteine and the closing phenylalanine or tryptophan.

J gene | V gene | CDR3 protein
TRBJ2-1 | TRBV28 | CASTVGGSYNEQFF
TRBJ1-1 | TRBV2 | CASSESRTAAFF
TRBJ2-2 | TRBV4-2 | CASSQDISGVTGELFF
TRBJ2-1 | TRBV2 | CASSTSGRGEQFF
TRBJ2-1 | TRBV11-3 | CASSRDNEQFF
TRBJ2-7 | TRBV29-1 | CSVAGTPSSYEQYF
TRBJ2-1 | TRBV7-9 | CASRSMHEQFF
TRBJ1-2 | TRBV5-4 | CASSPQGTNYGYTF
TRBJ2-5 | TRBV5-5 | CASSSGLAGQETQYF
TRBJ2-5 | TRBV10-3 | CASADRAETQYF
TRBJ2-7 | TRBV6-5 | CASRRDYSYEQYF
TRBJ2-7 | TRBV27 | CASSFRQGKQYF
TRBJ1-4 | TRBV19 | CASSPDRGNEKLFF
TRBJ1-3 | TRBV28 | CASSFAGTGNTIYF
TRBJ2-7 | TRBV2 | CASSEWDTSYEQYF
TRBJ1-2 | TRBV21-1 | CASSKARGGYTF
TRBJ2-2 | TRBV28 | CASSAPGQLKGFF
TRBJ2-5 | TRBV6-1 | CASSEWAGGGETQYF
TRBJ2-2 | TRBV7-3 | CASSLMGLRDTGELFF
TRBJ1-4 | TRBV2 | CASSLQEGTNEKLFF
TRBJ2-5 | TRBV18 | CASSPIAGGGEETQYF
TRBJ2-3 | TRBV6-6 | CASSRRLAGSTDTQYF
TRBJ1-2 | TRBV27 | CASSYQANYGYTF
TRBJ1-1 | TRBV4-3 | CASSQDAGVRNTEAFF
TRBJ2-7 | TRBV6-1 | CASSSLYEQYF
TRBJ2-7 | TRBV12-5 | CASGLRDFYEQYF
TRBJ2-7 | TRBV6-5 | CASRQGNFYEQYF
TRBJ1-4 | TRBV7-9 | CASSWTGGDEKLFF
TRBJ2-5 | TRBV4-1 | CASSQVTGDGETQYF
TRBJ2-7 | TRBV5-8 | CASSAGQGFFEQYF
TRBJ2-1 | TRBV7-2 | CASSFESSGGLVNEQFF
TRBJ1-1 | TRBV11-3 | CASSPRTGTEAFF
TRBJ2-7 | TRBV7-2 | CASSLASSGAWHEQYF
TRBJ2-5 | TRBV29-1 | CSAGFGETQYF
TRBJ2-1 | TRBV20-1 | CSASLASRQFF
TRBJ2-3 | TRBV6-7 | CASSYWRAPGLAGGLNTDTQYF
TRBJ1-1 | TRBV4-1 | CASSQDLEDLATTEAFF
TRBJ1-5 | TRBV14 | CASSQHLSWQGIFSNQPQHF
TRBJ2-1 | TRBV11-2 | CASSLGLNDEQFF
TRBJ2-7 | TRBV4-2 | CASSQDPAGESYEQYF
TRBJ2-7 | TRBV5-4 | CASSVGAGERYEQYF
TRBJ2-1 | TRBV5-5 | CASSLEASEYNEQFF
TRBJ1-3 | TRBV5-5 | CASSQDGASGNTIYF